The 5 T cell receptor beta chains given below trace back to one sample, sequenced in a study of blood T cell repertoires in COVID-19. This table comes from immunoSEQ multiplex PCR, and its TCRdb copy is limited to in-frame clones, with some not included. This table holds about 130,000 clones, around 79% found once. Material for sequencing was peripheral blood. Receptors were obtained from an elderly man with acute or convalescent COVID-19.

V usage is TRBV15 and J usage is TRBJ2-3; 11 bases fit TRBD1. From germline, CDR1 is LNHNV and CDR2 YYDKDF (reference sequence). With 5 bases clipped from V and 5 bases from J, the junction kept 9 bases outside the gene matches. The CDR3 runs to 16 residues. The CDR3 DNA is TGTGCCACCAGCCTACGGACAGGGGGCGCGGTAGATACGCAGTATTTT. As protein: CATSLRTGGAVDTQYF. The full variable domain, its missing parts supplied by reference TRBV15 and TRBJ2-3, is DAMVIQNPRYQVTQFGKPVTLSCSQTLNHNVMYWYQQKSSQAPKLLFHYYDKDFNNEADTPDNFQSRRPNTSFCFLDIRSPGLGDTAMYLCATSLRTGGAVDTQYFGPGTRLTVL.

J is TRBJ1-3 and V is TRBV29-1, with a possible D match to TRBD1 (6 bases). This CDR3 is 12 amino acids long. Germline CDR1 is SQVTM and CDR2 is ANQGSEA. V was trimmed by 4 bases and J by 4 bases, leaving 8 bases between them. CDR3 coding DNA: TGCAGCGTTGCACAGGGCGGAAACACCATATATTTT. It specifies CSVAQGGNTIYF.

This clone showed up just a few times. The V gene is TRBV6-6, the J gene TRBJ2-7; 8 bases are a match to TRBD1. This CDR3 is 14 amino acids long. Unmatched junction bases numbered 7, after V lost 5 bases and J lost 4 bases. Germline V CDR1 and CDR2: MNHNY, SVGAGI (reference sequence). The CDR3 DNA reads TGTGCCAGCAGTCTCGGACAGGGCCCGTACGAGCAGTACTTC. This translates into CASSLGQGPYEQYF.

V usage is TRBV12-3 or TRBV12-4 and J usage is TRBJ2-7; weak D call: TRBD2 (6 bases). V was shortened by 6 bases and J by 5 bases, with 8 bases between the two germline ends. The CDR3 contains 11 residues. The CDR3 is CASRRGDEQYF. For the CDR3, the DNA is TGTGCCAGCAGGCGGGGCGACGAGCAGTACTTC.

The gene calls are TRBV5-1 and TRBJ2-7; no clear D gene. Germline CDR1 is SGHRS and CDR2 is YFSETQ. The V and J ends lost 3 bases and 0 bases respectively, with 4 bases between them. This CDR3 spans 12 amino acids. CDR3 coding DNA: TGCGCCAGCAGCTCGAGCTCCTACGAGCAGTACTTC. This codes for CASSSSSYEQYF. Together with reference TRBV5-1 and TRBJ2-7, the CDR3 gives the full variable domain: KAGVTQTPRYLIKTRGQQVTLSCSPISGHRSVSWYQQTPGQGLQFLFEYFSETQRNKGNFPGRFSGRQFSNSRSEMNVSTLELGDSALYLCASSSSSYEQYFGPGTRLTVT.